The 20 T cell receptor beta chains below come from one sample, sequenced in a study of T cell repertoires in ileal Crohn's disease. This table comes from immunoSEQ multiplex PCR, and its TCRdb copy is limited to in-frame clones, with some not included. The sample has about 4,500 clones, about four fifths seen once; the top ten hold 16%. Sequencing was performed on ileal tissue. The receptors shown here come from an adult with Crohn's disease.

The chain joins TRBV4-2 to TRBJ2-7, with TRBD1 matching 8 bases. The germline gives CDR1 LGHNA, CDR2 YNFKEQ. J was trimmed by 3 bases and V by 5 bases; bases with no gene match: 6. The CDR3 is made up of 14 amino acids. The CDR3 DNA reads TGTGCCAGCAGCTTGGGGACAGGCCACTACGAGCAGTACTTC. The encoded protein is CASSLGTGHYEQYF.

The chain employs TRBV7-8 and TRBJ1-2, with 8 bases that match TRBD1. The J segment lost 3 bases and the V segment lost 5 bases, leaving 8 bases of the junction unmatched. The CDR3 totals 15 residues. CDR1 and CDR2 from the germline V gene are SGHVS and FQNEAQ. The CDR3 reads CASSPRQGADYGYTF. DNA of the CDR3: TGTGCCAGCAGCCCGCGGCAGGGGGCTGACTATGGCTACACCTTC.

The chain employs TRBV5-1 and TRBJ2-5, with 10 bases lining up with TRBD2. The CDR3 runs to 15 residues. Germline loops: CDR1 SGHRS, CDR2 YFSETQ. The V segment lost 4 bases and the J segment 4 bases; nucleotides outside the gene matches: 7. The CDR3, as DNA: TGCGCCAGCAGCCCCTTAGCGGGGGGCGGAGAGACCCAGTACTTC. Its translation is CASSPLAGGGETQYF. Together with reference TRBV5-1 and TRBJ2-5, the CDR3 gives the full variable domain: KAGVTQTPRYLIKTRGQQVTLSCSPISGHRSVSWYQQTPGQGLQFLFEYFSETQRNKGNFPGRFSGRQFSNSRSEMNVSTLELGDSALYLCASSPLAGGGETQYFGPGTRLLVL.

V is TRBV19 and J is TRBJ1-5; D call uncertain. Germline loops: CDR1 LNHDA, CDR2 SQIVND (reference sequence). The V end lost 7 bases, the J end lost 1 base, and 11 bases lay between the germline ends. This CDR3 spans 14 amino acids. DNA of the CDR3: TGTGCCAGTACAGTGGTCCGAAGCAATCAGCCCCAGCATTTT. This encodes CASTVVRSNQPQHF.

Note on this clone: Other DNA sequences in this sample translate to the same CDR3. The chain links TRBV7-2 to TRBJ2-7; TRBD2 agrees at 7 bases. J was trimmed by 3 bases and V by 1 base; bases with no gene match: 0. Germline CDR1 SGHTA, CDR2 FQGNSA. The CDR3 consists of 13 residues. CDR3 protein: CASSLGGGYEQYF. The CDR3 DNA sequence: TGTGCCAGCAGCTTAGGGGGGGGCTACGAGCAGTACTTC.

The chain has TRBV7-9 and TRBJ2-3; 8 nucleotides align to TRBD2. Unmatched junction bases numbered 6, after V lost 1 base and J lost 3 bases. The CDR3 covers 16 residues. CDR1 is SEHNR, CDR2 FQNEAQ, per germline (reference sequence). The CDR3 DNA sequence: TGTGCCAGCAGCTTAGAGGTAGCGGGGAGGACAGATACGCAGTATTTT. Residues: CASSLEVAGRTDTQYF.

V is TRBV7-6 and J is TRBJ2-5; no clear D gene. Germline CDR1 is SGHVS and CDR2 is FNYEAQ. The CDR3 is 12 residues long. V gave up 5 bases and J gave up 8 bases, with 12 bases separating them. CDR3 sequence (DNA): TGTGCCAGCAGCCCCTCTGTAGCAACCCAGTACTTC. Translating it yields CASSPSVATQYF.

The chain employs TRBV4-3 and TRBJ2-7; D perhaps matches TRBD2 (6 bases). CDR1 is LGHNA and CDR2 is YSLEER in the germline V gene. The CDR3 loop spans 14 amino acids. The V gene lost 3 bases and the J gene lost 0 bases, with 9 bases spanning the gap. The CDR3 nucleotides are TGCGCCAGCAGCCAGGGACTGGGCTCCTACGAGCAGTACTTC. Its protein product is CASSQGLGSYEQYF.

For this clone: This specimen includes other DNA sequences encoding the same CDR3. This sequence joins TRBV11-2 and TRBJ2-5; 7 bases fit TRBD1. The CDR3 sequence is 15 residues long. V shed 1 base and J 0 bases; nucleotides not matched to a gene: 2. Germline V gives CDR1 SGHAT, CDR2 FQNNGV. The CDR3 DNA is TGTGCCAGCAGCTTAGGTGACAGGGACCAAGAGACCCAGTACTTC. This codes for CASSLGDRDQETQYF. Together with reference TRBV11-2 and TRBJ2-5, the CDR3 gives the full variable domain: EAGVAQSPRYKIIEKRQSVAFWCNPISGHATLYWYQQILGQGPKLLIQFQNNGVVDDSQLPKDRFSAERLKGVDSTLKIQPAKLEDSAVYLCASSLGDRDQETQYFGPGTRLLVL.

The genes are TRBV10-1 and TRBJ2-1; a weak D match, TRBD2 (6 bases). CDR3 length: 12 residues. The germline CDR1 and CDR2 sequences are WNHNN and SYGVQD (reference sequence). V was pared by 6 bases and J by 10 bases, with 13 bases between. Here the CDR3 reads CASSFQGGEQFF. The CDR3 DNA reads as TGCGCCAGCAGCTTCCAGGGAGGCGAGCAGTTCTTC.

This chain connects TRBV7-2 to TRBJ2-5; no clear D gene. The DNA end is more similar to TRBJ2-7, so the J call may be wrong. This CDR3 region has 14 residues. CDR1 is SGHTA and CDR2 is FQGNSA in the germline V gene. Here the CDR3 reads CASSLSRGSYEQYF. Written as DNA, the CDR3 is TGTGCCAGCAGCTTATCACGAGGCTCCTACGAGCAGTACTTC.

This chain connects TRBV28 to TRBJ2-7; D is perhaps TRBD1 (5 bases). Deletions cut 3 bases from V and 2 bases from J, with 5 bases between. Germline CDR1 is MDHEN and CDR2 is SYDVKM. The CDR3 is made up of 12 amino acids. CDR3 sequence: CASSLTAYEQYF. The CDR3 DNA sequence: TGTGCCAGCAGTTTGACAGCCTACGAGCAGTACTTC.

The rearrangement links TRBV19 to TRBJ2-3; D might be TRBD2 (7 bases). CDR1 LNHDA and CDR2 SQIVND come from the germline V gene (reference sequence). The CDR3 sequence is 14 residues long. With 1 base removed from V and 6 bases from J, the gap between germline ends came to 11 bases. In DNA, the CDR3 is TGTGCCAGTAGTATAGCGGGGGGCCTGGATACGCAGTATTTT. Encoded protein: CASSIAGGLDTQYF.

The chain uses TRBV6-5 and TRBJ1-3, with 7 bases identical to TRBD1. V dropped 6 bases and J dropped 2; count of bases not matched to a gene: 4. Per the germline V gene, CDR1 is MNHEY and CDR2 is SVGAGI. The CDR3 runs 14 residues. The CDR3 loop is CASSPTGPGNTIYF. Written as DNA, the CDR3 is TGTGCCAGCAGCCCGACAGGGCCTGGAAACACCATATATTTT.

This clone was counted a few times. The CDR3 region is CASSLGRLAGGDEQYF. The DNA for the CDR3 is TGTGCCAGCAGCTTGGGTCGACTAGCGGGAGGGGACGAGCAGTACTTC. The chain links TRBV7-2 to TRBJ2-7; TRBD2 agrees at 14 bases. The CDR3 has 16 amino acids. Trimming took 3 bases from V and 5 from J; bases not matched to a gene: 6. Germline V gives CDR1 SGHTA, CDR2 FQGNSA. Filled out from reference TRBV7-2 and TRBJ2-7, the complete variable domain reads GAGVSQSPSNKVTEKGKDVELRCDPISGHTALYWYRQSLGQGLEFLIYFQGNSAPDKSGLPSDRFSAERTGGSVSTLTIQRTQQEDSAVYLCASSLGRLAGGDEQYFGPGTRLTVT.

The chain's CDR3 is CSGGQGGVYEQYF. For the CDR3, the DNA is TGCAGCGGCGGACAGGGGGGTGTCTACGAGCAGTACTTC. The chain employs TRBV29-1 and TRBJ2-7, with 10 bases fitting TRBD1. The germline CDR1 and CDR2 sequences are SQVTM and ANQGSEA. The CDR3 is made up of 13 amino acids. V lost 7 bases, J lost 3 bases, and 6 bases stayed unmatched.

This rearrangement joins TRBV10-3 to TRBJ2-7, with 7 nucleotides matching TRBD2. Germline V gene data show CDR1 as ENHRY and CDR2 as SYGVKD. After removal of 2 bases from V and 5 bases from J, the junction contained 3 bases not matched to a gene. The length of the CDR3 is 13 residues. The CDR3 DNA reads TGTGCCATCAGTGAGCGGGAGGTGAACGAGCAGTACTTC. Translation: CAISEREVNEQYF.

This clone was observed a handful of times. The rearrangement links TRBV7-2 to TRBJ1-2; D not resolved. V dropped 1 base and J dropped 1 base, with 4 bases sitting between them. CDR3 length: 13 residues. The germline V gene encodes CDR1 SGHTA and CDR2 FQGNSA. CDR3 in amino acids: CASSLDSNYGYTF. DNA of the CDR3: TGTGCCAGCAGCTTAGACAGTAACTATGGCTACACCTTC.

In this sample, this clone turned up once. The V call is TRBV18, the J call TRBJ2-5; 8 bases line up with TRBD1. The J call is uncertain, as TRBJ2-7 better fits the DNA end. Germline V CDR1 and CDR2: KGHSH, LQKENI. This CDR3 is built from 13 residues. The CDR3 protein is CASSGGQGYEQYF. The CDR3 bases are TGTGCCAGCTCGGGCGGACAGGGCTACGAGCAGTACTTC.

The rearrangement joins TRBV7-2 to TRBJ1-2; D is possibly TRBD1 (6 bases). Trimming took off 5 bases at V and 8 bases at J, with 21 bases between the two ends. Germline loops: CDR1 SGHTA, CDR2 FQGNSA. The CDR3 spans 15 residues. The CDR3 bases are TGTGCCAGCAGCCCGTCTGGGACATCAGAGGTCGGCTACACCTTC. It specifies CASSPSGTSEVGYTF.